The following is a T cell receptor beta chain sequence with its context. Authors' analysis steps: Reference gene primer amplification gave nucleated cell count estimates. Repertoires were generated with immunoSEQ multiplex PCR, while TCRdb's copy carries only in-frame clones and drops some. V, J and clone size are those of that table, while D and trimming were read from the DNA. Of around 300,000 clones listed, over 75% are singletons. This entry comes from a study of blood T cell repertoires in COVID-19. This CDR3 comprises 15 residues. Trimming cost V 1 base and J 0 bases, with 6 bases left between them. CDR1 is LGHDT and CDR2 is YNNKEL in the germline V gene (reference sequence). Enrollees, about 18 to 89 years old, lived in fewer than 25 US areas. Participants reported their clinical history, and cohort assignment relied on those reports.

The rearrangement uses TRBV3-1 (or the pseudogene TRBV3-2) and TRBJ2-2; tentative D call: TRBD2 (6 bases). Sequencing was performed on PBMCs or T cells enriched from blood (not recorded which). The TCR sequence derives from a woman in her twenties or thirties who had recovered from COVID-19. The chain's CDR3 is CASSQAGANTGELFF. The DNA of the CDR3 is TGTGCCAGCAGCCAAGCGGGGGCGAACACCGGGGAGCTGTTTTTT.